The subject of this entry is one T cell receptor beta chain. Its specificity is not known. The data were produced by immunoSEQ multiplex PCR, yet TCRdb's version contains in-frame clones alone and is incomplete. Of around 100,000 clones listed, 88% are singletons. This record belongs to a study of T cell responses to AZD1222 COVID-19 vaccine. Study-level background: Pooling was applied to second doses at about 4 or about 12 weeks.

Study conclusions and caveats: Baseline serology detected seropositivity in only a handful of AZD1222 recipients. Clonal diversity was possibly underestimated; the donors were predominantly white British and more often female.

Sequences were derived from peripheral blood, sampled on day 0 of AZD1222 vaccination. This clonotype was sampled from an adult in good health.

The CDR3: CASSPRAGTGGRETQYF. CDR3 coding DNA: TGTGCCAGCTCGCCAAGGGCCGGGACCGGAGGACGAGAGACCCAGTACTTC. V gene TRBV18 combines with J gene TRBJ2-5; D is perhaps TRBD1 or TRBD2 (5 bases each). Trimming took off 6 bases at V and 4 bases at J, with 24 bases between the two ends. CDR1 and CDR2 (germline): KGHSH, LQKENI. The CDR3 totals 17 residues.